The rows below give T cell receptor beta chains drawn from one sample of a study of human T cells and chemical hapten exposure. TCRdb itself ran the RACE reads through MiXCR, one entry per CDR3 protein. The sample lists about 160,000 distinct CDR3 sequences, 28% occurring once. Source: whole blood, taken in connection with sensitization to the hapten diphenylcyclopropenone (DPC). These receptors all stem from a woman aged 18-30 years with alopecia areata. Some clones in this sample may be carry-over from other donors' samples. CDR3s include the opening cysteine and the closing phenylalanine or tryptophan. Fields, in order: V gene, J gene, CDR3 protein.

>TRBV9|TRBJ2-7
CASSVEAFPWGPRTYEQYF
>TRBV6-6|TRBJ1-3
CASSRHTGNTIYF
>TRBV6-2/TRBV6-3|TRBJ2-2
CASKGGRATGELFF
>TRBV29-1|TRBJ1-4
CSVSQGTNEKLFF
>TRBV5-1|TRBJ2-7
CASSLSRSSYEQYF
>TRBV9|TRBJ1-1
CASSPPVGFTEAFF
>TRBV7-2|TRBJ2-1
CASSLADRVVNEQFF
>TRBV25-1|TRBJ1-2
CASSEYGVRGADGYTF
>TRBV7-2|TRBJ1-2
CASSLAHQGGYGYTF
>TRBV29-1|TRBJ1-2
CSVEGGGSNYGYTF
>TRBV11-2|TRBJ2-7
CASSLRQLTYEQYF
>TRBV28|TRBJ2-1
CASSLGLAGTYNEQFF
>TRBV7-2|TRBJ2-3
CASSRTGGRTDTQYF
>TRBV5-6|TRBJ2-3
CASSLILVIDTQYF
>TRBV4-3|TRBJ2-4
CASSQERGPRGGLYIAKNIQYF
>TRBV7-6|TRBJ2-1
CASSVRGLAGVYNEQFF
>TRBV3-1|TRBJ2-7
CASSQGFRTTYEQYF
>TRBV28|TRBJ2-3
CASVAGGVTDTQYF
>TRBV6-1|TRBJ2-7
CASSSKRKTDAYEQYF
>TRBV5-1|TRBJ2-7
CASSFTNTYEQYF
>TRBV29-1|TRBJ2-1
CSVEWGSFNEQFF
>TRBV4-2|TRBJ1-1
CASKGPGFAEAFF
>TRBV5-4|TRBJ2-5
CASSPPWDKETQYF
>TRBV11-2|TRBJ2-7
CASSSRKYNYEQYF
>TRBV9|TRBJ2-5
CASSVGQRGETQYF
>TRBV6-5|TRBJ2-7
CASSGPGQGIYEQYF